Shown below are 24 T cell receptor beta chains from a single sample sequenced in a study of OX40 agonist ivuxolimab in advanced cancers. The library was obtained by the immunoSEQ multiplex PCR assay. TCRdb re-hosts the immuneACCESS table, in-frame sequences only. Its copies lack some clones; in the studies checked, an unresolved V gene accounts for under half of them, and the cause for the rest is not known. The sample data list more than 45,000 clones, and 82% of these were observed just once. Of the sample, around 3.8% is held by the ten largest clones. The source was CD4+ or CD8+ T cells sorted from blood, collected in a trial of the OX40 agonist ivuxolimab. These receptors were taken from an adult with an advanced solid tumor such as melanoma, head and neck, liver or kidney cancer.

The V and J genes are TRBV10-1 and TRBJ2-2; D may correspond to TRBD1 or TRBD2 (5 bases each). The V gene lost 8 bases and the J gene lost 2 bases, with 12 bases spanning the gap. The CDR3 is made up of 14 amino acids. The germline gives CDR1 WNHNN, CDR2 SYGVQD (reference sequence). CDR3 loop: CASRGGLNTGELFF. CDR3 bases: TGCGCCAGCCGGGGCGGACTCAACACCGGGGAGCTGTTTTTT.

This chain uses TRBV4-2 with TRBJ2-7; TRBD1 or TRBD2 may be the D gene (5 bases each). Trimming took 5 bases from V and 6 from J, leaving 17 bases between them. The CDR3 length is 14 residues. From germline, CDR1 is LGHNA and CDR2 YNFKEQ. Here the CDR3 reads CASSFPGSRGEQYF. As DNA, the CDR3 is TGTGCCAGCAGCTTCCCCGGGTCGAGGGGCGAGCAGTACTTC.

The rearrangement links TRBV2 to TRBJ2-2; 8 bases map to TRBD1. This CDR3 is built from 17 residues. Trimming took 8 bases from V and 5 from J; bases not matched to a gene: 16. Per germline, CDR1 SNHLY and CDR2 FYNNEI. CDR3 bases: TGTGCCAGCTCCAGGGGGACAGGCCCCGAGGGAACCGGGGAGCTGTTTTTT. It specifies CASSRGTGPEGTGELFF. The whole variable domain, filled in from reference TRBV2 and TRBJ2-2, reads EPEVTQTPSHQVTQMGQEVILRCVPISNHLYFYWYRQILGQKVEFLVSFYNNEISEKSEIFDDQFSVERPDGSNFTLKIRSTKLEDSAMYFCASSRGTGPEGTGELFFGEGSRLTVL.

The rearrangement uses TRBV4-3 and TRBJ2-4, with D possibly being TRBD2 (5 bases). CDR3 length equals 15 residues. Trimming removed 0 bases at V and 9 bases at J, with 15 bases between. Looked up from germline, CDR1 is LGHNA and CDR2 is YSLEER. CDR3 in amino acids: CASSQEFGVQGIQYF. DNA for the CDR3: TGCGCCAGCAGCCAAGAATTCGGGGTTCAAGGCATTCAGTACTTC.

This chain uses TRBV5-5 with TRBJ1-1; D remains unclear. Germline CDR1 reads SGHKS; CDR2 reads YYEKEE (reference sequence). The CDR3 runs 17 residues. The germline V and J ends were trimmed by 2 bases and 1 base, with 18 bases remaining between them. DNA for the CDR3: TGTGCCAGCAGCTTTCGCTTACGGGATATTGGGAACACTGAAGCTTTCTTT. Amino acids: CASSFRLRDIGNTEAFF.

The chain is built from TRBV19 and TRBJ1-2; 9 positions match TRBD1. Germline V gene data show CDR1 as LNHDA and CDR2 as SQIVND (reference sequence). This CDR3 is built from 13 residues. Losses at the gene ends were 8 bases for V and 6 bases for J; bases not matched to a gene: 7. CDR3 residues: CASGTGLKDGYTF. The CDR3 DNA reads TGTGCCAGTGGGACAGGGCTTAAGGATGGCTACACCTTC.

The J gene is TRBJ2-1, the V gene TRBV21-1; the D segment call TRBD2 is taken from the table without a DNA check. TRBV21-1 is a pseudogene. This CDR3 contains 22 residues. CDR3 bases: TGTGCCAGCAGCAAATGGGCGGTTACTAGCGGGAGTGTGCTGGGACCCTACAATGAGCAGTTCTTC. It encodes CASSKWAVTSGSVLGPYNEQFF.

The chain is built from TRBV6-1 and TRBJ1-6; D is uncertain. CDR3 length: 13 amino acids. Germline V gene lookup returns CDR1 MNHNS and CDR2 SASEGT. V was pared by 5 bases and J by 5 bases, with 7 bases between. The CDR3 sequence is CASSPLHNSPLHF. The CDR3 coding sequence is TGTGCCAGCAGTCCACTCCATAATTCACCCCTCCACTTT.

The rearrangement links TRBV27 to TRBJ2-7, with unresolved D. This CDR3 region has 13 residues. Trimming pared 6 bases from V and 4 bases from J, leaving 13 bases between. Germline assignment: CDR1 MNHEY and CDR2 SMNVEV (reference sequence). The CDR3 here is CASRAWSEYEQYF. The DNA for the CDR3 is TGTGCCAGCAGGGCCTGGTCAGAGTACGAGCAGTACTTC.

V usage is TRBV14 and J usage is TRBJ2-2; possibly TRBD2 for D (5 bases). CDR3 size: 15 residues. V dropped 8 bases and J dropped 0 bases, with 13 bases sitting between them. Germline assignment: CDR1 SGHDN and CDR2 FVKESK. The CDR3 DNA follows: TGTGCCAGCCGCGTAGCGAACACGAACACCGGGGAGCTGTTTTTT. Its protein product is CASRVANTNTGELFF.

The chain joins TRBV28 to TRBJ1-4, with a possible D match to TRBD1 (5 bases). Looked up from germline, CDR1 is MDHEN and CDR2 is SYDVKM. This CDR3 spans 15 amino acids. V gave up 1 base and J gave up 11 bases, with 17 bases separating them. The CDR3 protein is CASSLSGVRAGKLFF. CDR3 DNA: TGTGCCAGCAGTTTATCAGGCGTCAGGGCTGGGAAACTGTTTTTT.

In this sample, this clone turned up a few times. The CDR3 protein is CASSLGGQGIIAFF. The DNA for the CDR3 is TGCGCCAGCAGCTTGGGAGGACAGGGGATTATAGCTTTCTTT. The chain combines TRBV5-1 with TRBJ1-1; 9 nucleotides line up with TRBD1. Germline assignment: CDR1 SGHRS and CDR2 YFSETQ. V dropped 0 bases and J dropped 10; count of bases not matched to a gene: 7. There are 14 residues in the CDR3.

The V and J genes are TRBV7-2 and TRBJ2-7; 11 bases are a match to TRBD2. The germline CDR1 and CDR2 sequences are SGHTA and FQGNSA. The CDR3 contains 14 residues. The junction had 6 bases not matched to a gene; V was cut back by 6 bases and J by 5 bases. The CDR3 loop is CASRLGLAVDEQYF. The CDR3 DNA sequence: TGTGCCAGCAGGTTGGGACTAGCGGTAGACGAGCAGTACTTC.

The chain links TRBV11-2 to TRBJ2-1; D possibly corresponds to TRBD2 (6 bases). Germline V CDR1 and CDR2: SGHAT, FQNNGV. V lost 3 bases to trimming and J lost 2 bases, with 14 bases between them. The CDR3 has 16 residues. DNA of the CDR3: TGTGCCAGCAGCTTCCGATCTAGGAGGGCCTACAATGAGCAGTTCTTC. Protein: CASSFRSRRAYNEQFF.

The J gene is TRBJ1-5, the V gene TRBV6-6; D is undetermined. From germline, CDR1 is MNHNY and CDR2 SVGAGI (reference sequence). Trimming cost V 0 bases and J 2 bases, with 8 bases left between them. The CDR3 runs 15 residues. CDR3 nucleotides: TGTGCCAGCAGTTACTCGGGGAGTGGCAATCAGCCCCAGCATTTT. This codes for CASSYSGSGNQPQHF.

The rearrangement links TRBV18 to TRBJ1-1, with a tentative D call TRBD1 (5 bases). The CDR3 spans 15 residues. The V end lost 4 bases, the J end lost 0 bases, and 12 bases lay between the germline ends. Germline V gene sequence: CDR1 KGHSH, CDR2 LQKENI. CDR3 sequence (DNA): TGTGCCAGCTCACAATCAACAGGCATGAACACTGAAGCTTTCTTT. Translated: CASSQSTGMNTEAFF.

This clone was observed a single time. The CDR3 DNA reads TGTGCCAGCAGTTCTCCGACAGGGGGTGTAGCCAAAAACATTCAGTACTTC. It encodes CASSSPTGGVAKNIQYF. The V and J genes are TRBV28 and TRBJ2-4; 9 bases line up with TRBD1. Trimming took 4 bases from V and 0 from J; bases not matched to a gene: 7. This CDR3 has 17 residues. The germline CDR1 and CDR2 sequences are MDHEN and SYDVKM.

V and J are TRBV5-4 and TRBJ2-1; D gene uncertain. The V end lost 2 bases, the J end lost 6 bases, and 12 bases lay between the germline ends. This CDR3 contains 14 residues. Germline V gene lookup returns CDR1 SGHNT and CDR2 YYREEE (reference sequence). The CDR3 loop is CASSFLGPVNEQFF. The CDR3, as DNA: TGTGCCAGCAGCTTCCTAGGGCCGGTCAATGAGCAGTTCTTC.

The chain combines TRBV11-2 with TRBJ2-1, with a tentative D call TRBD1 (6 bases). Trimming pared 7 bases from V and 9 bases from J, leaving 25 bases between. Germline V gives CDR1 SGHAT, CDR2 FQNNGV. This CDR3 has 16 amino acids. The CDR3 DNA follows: TGTGCCAGCACCGTTTCCGGGACAAGACCTTACGGTGAGCAGTTCTTC. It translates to CASTVSGTRPYGEQFF.

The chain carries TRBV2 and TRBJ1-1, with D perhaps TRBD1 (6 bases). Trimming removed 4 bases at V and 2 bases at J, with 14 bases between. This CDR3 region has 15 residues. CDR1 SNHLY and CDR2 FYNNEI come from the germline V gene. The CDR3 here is CASSAGFRGNTEAFF. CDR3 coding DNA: TGTGCCAGCAGTGCCGGGTTCAGGGGAAACACTGAAGCTTTCTTT.

DNA for the CDR3: TGCGCCAGCACCAGCGACACCACGAACACTGAAGCTTTCTTT. This translates into CASTSDTTNTEAFF. The chain employs TRBV4-1 and TRBJ1-1; D remains ambiguous. Germline V CDR1 and CDR2: MGHRA, YSYEKL. Trimming took 7 bases from V and 1 from J, leaving 13 bases between them. The CDR3 runs to 14 residues.

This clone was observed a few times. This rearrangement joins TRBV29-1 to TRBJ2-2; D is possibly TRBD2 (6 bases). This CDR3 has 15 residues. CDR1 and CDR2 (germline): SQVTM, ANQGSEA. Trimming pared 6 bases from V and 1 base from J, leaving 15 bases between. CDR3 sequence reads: CSVARSGVNTGELFF. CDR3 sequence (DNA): TGCAGCGTCGCGCGTAGCGGAGTGAACACCGGGGAGCTGTTTTTT.

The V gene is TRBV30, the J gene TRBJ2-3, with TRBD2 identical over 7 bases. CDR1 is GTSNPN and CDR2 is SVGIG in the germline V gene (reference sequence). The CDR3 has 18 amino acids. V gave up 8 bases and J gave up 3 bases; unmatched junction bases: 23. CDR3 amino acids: CAVRRSKSGTRGTDTQYF. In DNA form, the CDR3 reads TGTGCCGTCCGAAGAAGTAAGAGCGGGACGAGAGGGACAGATACGCAGTATTTT.

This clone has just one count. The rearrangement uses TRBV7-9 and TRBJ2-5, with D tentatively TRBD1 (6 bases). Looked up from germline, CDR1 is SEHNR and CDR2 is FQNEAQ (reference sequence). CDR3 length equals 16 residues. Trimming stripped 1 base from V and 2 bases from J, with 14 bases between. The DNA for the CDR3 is TGTGCCAGCAGCTTAGGGAGTCAGGGGCCACAAGAGACCCAGTACTTC. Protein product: CASSLGSQGPQETQYF.